This TCR beta chain originates from a study of blood T cell repertoires in COVID-19. About the research overall: Whether acute or convalescent, the COVID-19 samples came from the United States, Italy and Spain.

Followed over time, Seattle patients had been enrolled while infection was active. Germline CDR1 is MNHEY and CDR2 is SVGAGI. The CDR3 is 14 residues long. V was trimmed by 7 bases and J by 1 base, leaving 13 bases between them. Sequenced by immunoSEQ multiplex PCR; TCRdb stores in-frame clones only, minus some. The sample records approximately 270,000 clones, roughly 80% being singletons. The chain carries TRBV6-5 and TRBJ1-1; the D is unclear. The specimen was peripheral blood. The source is a person aged 65 to 85 with COVID-19, enrolled during active disease. The CDR3 loop reads CASMRGSGNTEAFF. DNA for the CDR3: TGTGCCAGCATGCGGGGATCCGGGAACACTGAAGCTTTCTTT.